A single sample gave rise to the 32 T cell receptor beta chains below, sequenced in a study of blood T cell repertoires in COVID-19. This table comes from immunoSEQ multiplex PCR, and its TCRdb copy is limited to in-frame clones, with some not included. The table shows 150,000 to 200,000 clones, with about four fifths occurring only once. The sequenced sample consisted of peripheral blood. All receptors come from a woman of 80 years or more with acute or convalescent COVID-19.

The V and J genes are TRBV18 and TRBJ1-1; D unclear. Germline CDR1 reads KGHSH; CDR2 reads LQKENI. Deletions cut 0 bases from V and 5 bases from J, with 10 bases between. The CDR3 length is 14 residues. In nucleotides, the CDR3 is TGTGCCAGCTCACCACCGTCCGTCGGGACTGAAGCTTTCTTT. Its protein product is CASSPPSVGTEAFF.

This clone has more than one count but fewer than ten. The rearrangement uses TRBV11-3 and TRBJ2-7, with D possibly being TRBD1 (11 bases). Germline CDR1 reads SGHNT; CDR2 reads YENEEA. There are 20 residues in the CDR3. Trimming pared 9 bases from V and 2 bases from J, leaving 35 bases between. CDR3: CASGEKAGTGGLASTYEQYF. The DNA for the CDR3 is TGTGCCAGTGGGGAGAAGGCCGGGACAGGGGGACTAGCGTCTACCTACGAGCAGTACTTC.

V and J are TRBV29-1 and TRBJ1-1, with 8 positions matching TRBD1. V was clipped by 4 bases and J by 4 bases; unmatched bases: 2. The germline gives CDR1 SQVTM, CDR2 ANQGSEA. The CDR3 has 12 amino acids. The CDR3 sequence: CSVVTGGTEAFF. The CDR3 DNA reads as TGCAGCGTTGTAACAGGGGGCACTGAAGCTTTCTTT.

CDR3 sequence: CASSQGAKLEQYF. The CDR3, as DNA: TGTGCCAGCAGCCAAGGGGCGAAACTCGAGCAGTACTTC. This sequence joins TRBV3-1 (or the pseudogene TRBV3-2) and TRBJ2-7; D not resolved. The V gene's germline CDR1 is LGHDT and CDR2 YNNKEL (reference sequence). Trimming removed 1 base at V and 6 bases at J, with 10 bases between. CDR3 length: 13 amino acids.

This clone was counted a few times. This chain connects TRBV2 to TRBJ2-1; 7 nucleotides align to TRBD2. V shed 3 bases, J shed 3 bases, and the junction held 8 bases outside the gene matches. CDR1 and CDR2 from the germline V gene are SNHLY and FYNNEI. The CDR3 runs 16 residues. CDR3: CASSDGLAALYNEQFF. The DNA for the CDR3 is TGTGCCAGCAGTGACGGGCTAGCGGCTCTCTACAATGAGCAGTTCTTC.

This clone has only one observation. Distinct nucleotide sequences in the sample also encode this CDR3. This rearrangement joins TRBV6-2 or TRBV6-3 to TRBJ1-2, with no clear D. The germline V and J ends were trimmed by 0 bases and 4 bases, with 9 bases remaining between them. Germline V gene sequence: CDR1 MNHEY, CDR2 SVGEGT. The CDR3 has 14 residues. The CDR3 sequence is CASSYSESRYGYTF. As DNA, the CDR3 is TGTGCCAGCAGTTACTCGGAGTCCCGCTATGGCTACACCTTC.

This clone was picked up one time. The chain joins TRBV19 to TRBJ1-3, with D possibly being TRBD1 (6 bases). Germline values: CDR1 LNHDA, CDR2 SQIVND (reference sequence). V lost 5 bases and J 0 bases, leaving 11 bases between the germline ends. The CDR3 consists of 15 residues. The CDR3 region is CASSAQDSSGNTIYF. The DNA of the CDR3 is TGTGCCAGTAGTGCGCAGGACAGCTCTGGAAACACCATATATTTT.

This rearrangement joins TRBV19 to TRBJ2-1; 8 positions agree with TRBD1. Trimming removed 5 bases from V and 5 bases from J; junction bases left unmatched: 8. CDR3 length: 15 residues. Germline CDR1 and CDR2: LNHDA and SQIVND (reference sequence). The CDR3, as DNA: TGTGCCAGTAGTGCGTGGACAGGGACCAACAATGAGCAGTTCTTC. Its translation is CASSAWTGTNNEQFF.

The V call is TRBV19, the J call TRBJ1-5, with D tentatively TRBD1 (5 bases). Trimming pared 7 bases from V and 0 bases from J, leaving 10 bases between. The CDR3 has 14 residues. In germline, CDR1 is LNHDA, CDR2 SQIVND (reference sequence). Written as DNA, the CDR3 is TGTGCCAGTACAGGGCCATATAGCAATCAGCCCCAGCATTTT. Protein product: CASTGPYSNQPQHF. The full variable domain, its missing parts supplied by reference TRBV19 and TRBJ1-5, is DGGITQSPKYLFRKEGQNVTLSCEQNLNHDAMYWYRQDPGQGLRLIYYSQIVNDFQKGDIAEGYSVSREKKESFPLTVTSAQKNPTAFYLCASTGPYSNQPQHFGDGTRLSIL.

This clone has more than one count but fewer than ten. This rearrangement joins TRBV30 to TRBJ1-4; 9 nucleotides align to TRBD1. J was trimmed by 3 bases and V by 7 bases; bases with no gene match: 6. The CDR3 is 14 amino acids. Germline CDR1 GTSNPN, CDR2 SVGIG (reference sequence). Written as DNA, the CDR3 is TGTGCCTATAAACAGGGGGCGGCTAATGAAAAACTGTTTTTT. Protein product: CAYKQGAANEKLFF.

The chain has TRBV30 and TRBJ1-6, with TRBD1 identical over 8 bases. From germline, CDR1 is GTSNPN and CDR2 SVGIG (reference sequence). The V and J ends lost 2 bases and 9 bases, in that order; junction bases with no gene match: 12. The CDR3 sequence is 16 residues long. The CDR3, as DNA: TGTGCCTGGAGTTCGGCAGGGGGCGCGTCGGCTTCACCCCTCCACTTT. Protein: CAWSSAGGASASPLHF.

J is TRBJ2-7 and V is TRBV30; 8 bases fit TRBD2. Germline V CDR1 and CDR2: GTSNPN, SVGIG (reference sequence). This CDR3 is built from 17 residues. V shed 0 bases, J shed 2 bases, and the junction held 12 bases outside the gene matches. CDR3 nucleotide sequence: TGTGCCTGGAGTGTACCCCCTAGACTAGCGAGGACCTACGAGCAGTACTTC. It specifies CAWSVPPRLARTYEQYF.

A single count supports this clone. V is TRBV29-1 and J is TRBJ1-1; D not resolved. From germline, CDR1 is SQVTM and CDR2 ANQGSEA. This CDR3 spans 14 amino acids. V was trimmed by 5 bases and J by 1 base, leaving 14 bases between them. The CDR3 loop reads CSVLGSAGNTEAFF. CDR3 DNA sequence: TGCAGCGTTCTTGGGTCGGCAGGGAACACTGAAGCTTTCTTT.

Comment on this clone: An end of the junction does not agree with germline; a read error may underlie this. The chain is built from TRBV11-2 and TRBJ2-1; 11 nucleotides line up with TRBD2. The CDR3 covers 12 residues. Germline assignment: CDR1 SGHAT and CDR2 FQNNGV. The DNA of the CDR3 is TGTGCCAGCAGCCAGACTAGCGGGACTGCGATCTTC. Encoded protein: CASSQTSGTAIF.

CDR3 in amino acids: CSVEPGQMGGYTF. The CDR3 bases are TGCAGCGTTGAGCCGGGACAAATGGGGGGCTACACCTTC. This chain uses TRBV29-1 with TRBJ1-2; D perhaps matches TRBD1 (6 bases). V gave up 3 bases and J gave up 8 bases, with 16 bases separating them. Germline V CDR1 and CDR2: SQVTM, ANQGSEA. This CDR3 is built from 13 residues.

This chain joins TRBV4-2 and TRBJ1-5; TRBD1 might be the D (6 bases). Trimming removed 1 base at V and 0 bases at J, with 13 bases between. The CDR3 consists of 17 residues. Germline lookup yields CDR1 LGHNA and CDR2 YNFKEQ. The CDR3 loop reads CASSQVTRGYSNQPQHF. CDR3 nucleotide sequence: TGTGCCAGCAGCCAAGTCACCAGGGGCTATAGCAATCAGCCCCAGCATTTT.

The V and J genes are TRBV6-5 and TRBJ2-1; 8 bases agree with TRBD2. Germline CDR1 MNHEY, CDR2 SVGAGI. The CDR3 contains 15 residues. The ends lost 4 bases at V and 9 bases at J; junction bases unmatched: 11. The CDR3 loop is CASSLRDGREGEQFF. CDR3 nucleotides: TGTGCCAGCAGTTTAAGGGACGGGAGGGAGGGTGAGCAGTTCTTC.

The sample holds a few counts of this clone. The gene calls are TRBV28 and TRBJ1-5, with 8 bases fitting TRBD1. CDR1 is MDHEN and CDR2 is SYDVKM in the germline V gene. The CDR3 extends over 14 amino acids. V was pared by 6 bases and J by 7 bases, with 8 bases of the junction left unmatched. The CDR3 sequence is CASSSGQGGQPQHF. CDR3 nucleotides: TGTGCCAGCAGCTCCGGACAGGGTGGCCAGCCCCAGCATTTT.

CDR3 nucleotides: TGTGCCAGCAGCCCCTCCCCCGGGGGCTACGAGCAGTACTTC. This translates into CASSPSPGGYEQYF. V gene TRBV7-2 combines with J gene TRBJ2-7, with D possibly TRBD2 on 6 matching bases. V was clipped by 5 bases and J by 3 bases, with 14 bases between them. CDR1 SGHTA and CDR2 FQGNSA come from the germline V gene. CDR3 length equals 14 residues.

This chain connects TRBV18 to TRBJ2-1; tentatively, D is TRBD2 (7 bases). Deletions cut 2 bases from V and 6 bases from J, with 11 bases between. From germline, CDR1 is KGHSH and CDR2 LQKENI. This CDR3 contains 14 residues. The CDR3 sequence is CASSPGGGGNEQFF. CDR3 bases: TGTGCCAGCTCACCAGGGGGCGGGGGCAATGAGCAGTTCTTC.

This rearrangement joins TRBV6-6 to TRBJ1-1; D is uncertain. Trimming took off 8 bases at V and 3 bases at J, with 13 bases between the two ends. Germline loops: CDR1 MNHNY, CDR2 SVGAGI (reference sequence). This CDR3 is 13 amino acids long. The CDR3 DNA reads as TGTGCCAGCCCAAAAGACATTGACACTGAAGCTTTCTTT. It encodes CASPKDIDTEAFF.

The chain joins TRBV12-3 or TRBV12-4 to TRBJ2-5, with D maybe TRBD2 (6 bases). V lost 8 bases, J lost 4 bases, and 14 bases lay in between. The CDR3 runs to 13 residues. The CDR3 spells CASGPTGVETQYF. The CDR3 bases are TGTGCCAGCGGCCCCACGGGAGTAGAGACCCAGTACTTC.

The gene calls are TRBV10-3 and TRBJ1-6, with a weak D call TRBD1 (6 bases). CDR1 is ENHRY, CDR2 SYGVKD, per germline. The CDR3 has 13 residues. V dropped 6 bases and J dropped 9 bases, with 12 bases sitting between them. This chain's CDR3 is CAIRTTGSSPLHF. The CDR3 DNA follows: TGTGCCATCAGGACGACAGGTAGTTCACCCCTCCACTTT.

J is TRBJ1-1 and V is TRBV28, with D unclear. The CDR3 loop spans 13 amino acids. Per germline, CDR1 MDHEN and CDR2 SYDVKM. V was shortened by 3 bases and J by 8 bases, with 13 bases between the two germline ends. CDR3 in DNA: TGTGCCAGCAGTTTGCGCGGACGGGAAGAAGCTTTCTTT. Translation gives CASSLRGREEAFF.

This clone was detected only once. The genes are TRBV2 and TRBJ2-7, with TRBD1 identical over 7 bases. The V and J ends lost 6 bases and 3 bases, in that order; junction bases with no gene match: 5. Germline CDR1 SNHLY, CDR2 FYNNEI. The CDR3 contains 13 residues. Written as DNA, the CDR3 is TGTGCCAGCAGCCTGCAGGGGGTCTACGAGCAGTACTTC. Translation gives CASSLQGVYEQYF.

Only one count was recorded for this clone. This chain uses TRBV24-1 with TRBJ1-2, with 10 positions matching TRBD1. V lost 6 bases to trimming and J lost 9 bases; unmatched junction nucleotides: 6. The CDR3 has 13 amino acids. The germline V gene has CDR1 KGHDR and CDR2 SFDVKD. The CDR3 sequence: CATSPGQGNSYTF. Written as DNA, the CDR3 is TGTGCCACCAGTCCGGGACAGGGGAATAGCTACACCTTC.

This clone was seen a handful of times. Here the CDR3 reads CASSNRGTTNQPQHF. The CDR3 DNA sequence: TGTGCCAGCAGTAACAGGGGTACGACCAATCAGCCCCAGCATTTT. This chain links TRBV2 with TRBJ1-5; 7 bases are shared with TRBD1. CDR1 and CDR2 (germline): SNHLY, FYNNEI. Trimming took 5 bases from V and 3 from J; bases not matched to a gene: 7. This CDR3 spans 15 amino acids. Drawing the rest from reference TRBV2 and TRBJ1-5, the complete variable domain is EPEVTQTPSHQVTQMGQEVILRCVPISNHLYFYWYRQILGQKVEFLVSFYNNEISEKSEIFDDQFSVERPDGSNFTLKIRSTKLEDSAMYFCASSNRGTTNQPQHFGDGTRLSIL.

This clone came up once. The chain is built from TRBV18 and TRBJ2-6; TRBD1 aligns across 8 bases. Germline V gene lookup returns CDR1 KGHSH and CDR2 LQKENI. The CDR3 totals 19 residues. Trimming at V came to 0 bases and at J to 4 bases, leaving 11 bases not matched to a gene. The CDR3, as DNA: TGTGCCAGCTCACCACCGATGCGACAGGGGATTACCGGGGCCAACGTCCTGACTTTC. Its translation: CASSPPMRQGITGANVLTF.

This sequence joins TRBV27 and TRBJ1-1, with a tentative D call TRBD1 (6 bases). Between the trimmed V and J ends, which lost 0 bases and 4 bases, there was a span of 18 bases. Germline CDR1 and CDR2: MNHEY and SMNVEV (reference sequence). This CDR3 contains 17 residues. DNA of the CDR3: TGTGCCAGCAGTTTATCGTTAGTTGGGGGCGCGGGCACTGAAGCTTTCTTT. It encodes CASSLSLVGGAGTEAFF.

DNA of the CDR3: TGCGCCAGCAGTAGGACAGGGGACTACGAGCAGTACTTC. The encoded protein is CASSRTGDYEQYF. This rearrangement joins TRBV10-2 to TRBJ2-7; 9 bases map to TRBD1. The CDR3 loop spans 13 amino acids. Germline values: CDR1 WSHSY, CDR2 SAAADI. V lost 5 bases and J lost 3; bases outside the gene matches: 2.

This clone was found once. The V and J genes are TRBV7-3 and TRBJ2-1; 9 bases fit TRBD1. The CDR3 length is 15 residues. CDR1 and CDR2 (germline): SGHTA, FQGTGA. Trimming at V came to 4 bases and at J to 7 bases, leaving 8 bases not matched to a gene. CDR3 nucleotide sequence: TGTGCCAGCAGCTCCCCCGGACAGGGGATAAATGAGCAGTTCTTC. Amino acids: CASSSPGQGINEQFF.

This clone was found a few times. Additional DNA sequences in this sample encode the identical CDR3. This rearrangement joins TRBV11-2 to TRBJ1-2; D remains unclear. The germline CDR1 and CDR2 sequences are SGHAT and FQNNGV. The CDR3 sequence is 11 residues long. The V gene lost 5 bases and the J gene lost 4 bases, with 5 bases spanning the gap. The CDR3 is CASSPSYGYTF. DNA of the CDR3: TGTGCCAGCAGCCCCTCCTATGGCTACACCTTC.